This T cell receptor (beta chain) was observed in a study of blood T cells in healthy people across ages. The CDR3 totals 17 residues. Germline-derived CDR1 and CDR2 are KGHDR and SFDVKD. V lost 4 bases and J lost 4; bases outside the gene matches: 10. Together with a sample-barcoded 5' primer, a J-beta primer mix was included in a second PCR lasting roughly 6 to 12 cycles. TCRdb used MiXCR to reprocess the 5' RACE reads, holding one entry per CDR3 protein. This table holds some 890,000 distinct CDR3 sequences, 25% to 30% found once. The same sample was also used in a study of T cells of mothers and their children. That report notes: The yield was over 8.5 million TCR beta CDR3 reads from each mother and some 3 million from each child.

The V gene is TRBV24-1, the J gene TRBJ2-1, with 9 bases identical to TRBD1. Sequencing used blood. The receptor's source is a woman aged 40 to 50 in good health. DNA for the CDR3: TGTGCCACCAGTGACCCATCAACAGGGGGCGCTTACAATGAGCAGTTCTTC. This codes for CATSDPSTGGAYNEQFF.